This T cell receptor beta chain was identified during a study of chronic HIV infection and antiretroviral therapy. TCRdb fed the 5' RACE reads into MiXCR, producing one record per CDR3 protein. The data hold 30,000 or so distinct CDR3 sequences, with about 9.6% observed a single time. Per germline, CDR1 ENHRY and CDR2 SYGVKD. This CDR3 spans 13 amino acids. The ends were cut back, 2 bases at V and 5 bases at J, with 9 bases in the middle. The source of this sequence is an adult who had HIV and had not received antiretroviral therapy, or was an uninfected healthy control (not recorded which). The rearrangement joins TRBV10-3 to TRBJ1-1; the D is unclear. The sequenced sample was peripheral blood. CDR3 sequence reads: CAISEPPGTEAFF. In nucleotides, the CDR3 is TGTGCCATCAGTGAGCCTCCGGGAACTGAAGCTTTCTTT.